This T cell receptor beta chain was sequenced for a study of regulatory T cells in long-lasting Graves disease (dated by TCRdb to the early 2020s). General notes on the study: Newly diagnosed Graves' disease patients had taken antithyroid drugs for less than 3 months. Patients with persistent Graves' disease were compared with patients with newly diagnosed Graves' disease using TCR sequencing and RNA sequencing of peripheral blood. The study was registered as a clinical trial and conducted in China. A total of around 35 samples underwent TCR sequencing: approximately 13 from persistent and around 20 from newly diagnosed Graves' disease patients. On the study overall, not on this receptor specifically: As a limitation, the authors acknowledged that the small sample size may reduce accuracy. Peripheral blood alone was examined, since thyroid tissue, which constituted the primary lesion, could not be accessed. Sequencing and analysis were restricted to the TCR beta chain. Lower TCR Shannon entropy and fewer highly expanded clones were observed in persistent Graves' disease patients than in newly diagnosed patients, which suggested clonal expansion. Persistent disease showed preferential use of TRBV28, TRBJ1-2 and TRBJ2-5, whereas newly diagnosed disease favored TRBV20-1 and TRBJ2-1. Patients with persistent disease shared more public clonotypes (approximately 2,500) than newly diagnosed patients did (more than 900).

Libraries were built with multiplex PCR. Data came from an Illumina HiSeq 4000. To build TCR beta libraries, CDR3 regions were amplified by Arm-PCR using iRepertoire HTBI primers. Before sequencing, the PCR products went through gel purification. The authors' pipeline ran thus. Across samples, about 64 TRBV and 13 to 15 TRBJ segments were identified and used for gene usage analysis of CDR3 amino acid clonotypes. Filtered high-quality paired reads were merged into contigs using COPE and FqMerger. Contigs were aligned with BLAST to IMGT TRBV, TRBD and TRBJ reference genes, and CDR3 was defined per IMGT. Any clonotype with a frequency above 0.1% was counted as a highly expanded clone. Shannon entropy was used to measure repertoire diversity, and the Gini coefficient was used to measure V-J evenness. A clonotype was considered public if more than one individual shared it. The public reads were reprocessed in TCRdb via fastp at Q25 and MiXCR, keeping in-frame beta chains. Rows are combined by CDR3 protein, so each entry shows the most common genes and DNA. The V and J calls follow TCRdb's processing rather than the paper's. The sample includes some 560,000 distinct CDR3 sequences, with 15% to 20% observed a single time. The biggest ten clones account for around a quarter of the sample.

After removal of 5 bases from V and 9 bases from J, the junction retains 8 bases not matched to a gene. The CDR3 covers 15 residues, taking in both the cysteine and the phenylalanine. Of all the DNA, just the CDR3 is kept, 45 bases in frame from base 1. This clonotype was recorded at least ten times. No antigen is known for it. Within one base of it there is no much larger clone, and no base qualities were kept. The intended sense of this specimen's time point label: newly diagnosed GD, antithyroid drugs for less than 3 months. For both TCR sequencing and RNA sequencing, RNA was extracted from PBMCs in TRIzol. The diagnosis of Graves' disease was made according to American Thyroid Association guidelines. Recruitment of patients was carried out at an endocrinology department in Xi'an, China. From each patient, approximately 10 milliliters of peripheral blood was collected into an EDTA anticoagulant tube. Ficoll Paque Plus density gradient separation was used to isolate PBMCs, and no additional T cell sorting was done. An Agilent 2100 Bioanalyzer and agarose gel were used to assess RNA quality, and a NanoDrop 2000 was used to measure RNA concentration.

This same sample was also taken into another study, of T cells in Graves' hyperthyroidism and ophthalmopathy. The other study reports the following: Stable Graves' hyperthyroidism was defined as the absence of progression to ophthalmopathy over 18 months of follow-up. Hyperthyroidism patients were newly diagnosed, had a disease duration of under 2 months, and were aged 18 to 65 years. Any patient with an uncontrolled infection, another autoimmune disease, pregnancy or lactation was excluded. Clinical symptoms, serum thyroxine and TRAb, thyroid ultrasound, and orbital computed tomography formed the basis for the diagnoses. A first-round RT-PCR of the TCR CDR3 used the HTBI primer set with the Qiagen OneStep RT-PCR kit. Blood samples also contained most of the expanded thyroid clonotypes (frequency above 0.001), which suggests that blood repertoires may reflect thyroid immune responses. Ophthalmopathy was separated from stable hyperthyroidism by a 13 V-J signature model, with over 85% sensitivity and approximately 84% specificity obtained in cross-validation and 80%/75% obtained in testing. In validation, progression to ophthalmopathy was predicted by the model with 70.59% sensitivity and 72% to 85% specificity, a median of approximately 6.5 months before onset. To identify distinguishing TCR V-J signatures, a discovery cohort of some 100 patients was used, comprising 40 to 45 with Graves' ophthalmopathy and 57 with stable Graves' hyperthyroidism. Prospective prediction of ophthalmopathy was tested in an independent validation cohort consisting of about 19 hyperthyroidism patients and approximately 16 patients who later progressed to ophthalmopathy. For training and testing, the 100 or so patients in the discovery cohort were randomly divided in a 7:3 ratio. Thyroid tissue and blood T-cell repertoires from about six Graves' hyperthyroidism patients were also compared in the study. Once sampling was done, hyperthyroidism patients were given methimazole at a starting dose of 30 mg daily, whereas ophthalmopathy patients were given high-dose intravenous methylprednisolone. Libraries were constructed in a second round of multiplex PCR, after which size selection and purification were performed. Sequencing of the libraries was done on an Illumina HiSeq2000 using paired-end 100 bp reads. SOAPnuke was used to process the raw data, throwing out any read that contained adapters or uncalled bases, had a mean Phred below 15, or lacked an exact constant-primer or identifier match. COPE v1.2.5 was used to merge high-quality paired reads, and clonotypes were defined as unique nucleotide sequences. MiTCR v1.1 was used to align the clonotypes against IMGT TRBV, TRBD and TRBJ reference segments. Analysis was restricted to V-J combinations with a frequency above 0.0001, which covered about 99% of repertoires. A TCS score was defined as the ratio of F50 (clonal expansion) to E x V (chaos), with BLOSUM62-based TCRdist applied between CDR3 peptides within each V-J. Welch's t-statistics and random forest reduced fewer than 550 V-J features to roughly 13, which were used in a naive Bayes classifier (R e1071). Sample size was not statistically predetermined, and investigators were not blinded to group allocation. According to the paper, TCR Vbeta CDR3 sequencing was carried out on 135 peripheral blood samples, which came from under 50 ophthalmopathy, approximately 78 hyperthyroidism and approximately 17 progressor patients.

The input for sequencing was peripheral blood mononuclear cells (PBMCs), taken at new diagnosis, from a patient treated with antithyroid drugs. This clonotype was obtained from a middle-aged woman with Graves disease. Donor details come from another sample of the same person, matched by shared clones. Here the chain combines TRBV12-3 or TRBV12-4 and TRBJ1-6; a stretch of 9 junction bases matches TRBD1. The DNA sequence is as follows: TGTGCCAGCAGTACGACCGGGACAGGGTTTTCACCCCTCCACTTT. This translates into CASSTTGTGFSPLHF.